The 3 T cell receptor beta chains below all came from one sample that was sequenced in a study of blood T cell repertoires in COVID-19. Measured with immunoSEQ multiplex PCR; TCRdb has only the in-frame clones, and not every one. Counted here are over 85,000 clones, 88% occurring once; the ten biggest clones make up approximately 4.8%. Material for sequencing was peripheral blood. The source of these receptors is a woman aged 80 or over with active COVID-19.

This sequence joins TRBV11-3 and TRBJ2-1, with TRBD1 identical over 10 bases. CDR1 is SGHNT, CDR2 YENEEA, per germline. Unmatched junction bases numbered 5, after V lost 4 bases and J lost 2 bases. This CDR3 comprises 16 residues. DNA for the CDR3: TGTGCCAGCAGCTCACGAGGACAGGGGGCCTACAATGAGCAGTTCTTC. Its translation: CASSSRGQGAYNEQFF.

This sequence joins TRBV24-1 and TRBJ2-1; 7 bases are a match to TRBD2. Unmatched junction bases numbered 7, after V lost 6 bases and J lost 6 bases. The germline CDR1 and CDR2 sequences are KGHDR and SFDVKD. The CDR3 sequence is 14 residues long. The chain's CDR3 is CATSLSGGTNEQFF. The CDR3 DNA sequence: TGTGCCACCAGTTTATCGGGAGGCACCAATGAGCAGTTCTTC.

The genes are TRBV7-2 and TRBJ1-1, with D perhaps matching TRBD1 (6 bases). Germline values: CDR1 SGHTA, CDR2 FQGNSA. This CDR3 comprises 16 residues. The V end lost 2 bases, the J end lost 1 base, and 14 bases lay between the germline ends. This chain's CDR3 is CASSLITGRGNTEAFF. The CDR3 bases are TGTGCCAGCAGCTTAATAACAGGGAGAGGGAACACTGAAGCTTTCTTT.